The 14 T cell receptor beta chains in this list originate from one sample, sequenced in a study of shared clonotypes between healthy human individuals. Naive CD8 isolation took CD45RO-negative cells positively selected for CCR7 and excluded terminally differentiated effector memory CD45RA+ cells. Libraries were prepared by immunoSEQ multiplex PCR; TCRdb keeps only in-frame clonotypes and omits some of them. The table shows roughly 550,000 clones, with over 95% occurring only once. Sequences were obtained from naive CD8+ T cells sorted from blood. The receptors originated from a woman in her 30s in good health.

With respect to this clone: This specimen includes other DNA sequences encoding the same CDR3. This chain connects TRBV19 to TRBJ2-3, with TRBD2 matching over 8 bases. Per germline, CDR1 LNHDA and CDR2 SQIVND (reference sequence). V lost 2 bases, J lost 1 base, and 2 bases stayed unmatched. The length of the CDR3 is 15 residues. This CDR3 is CASSILAGRTDTQYF. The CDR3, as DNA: TGTGCCAGTAGTATACTAGCGGGCCGCACAGATACGCAGTATTTT.

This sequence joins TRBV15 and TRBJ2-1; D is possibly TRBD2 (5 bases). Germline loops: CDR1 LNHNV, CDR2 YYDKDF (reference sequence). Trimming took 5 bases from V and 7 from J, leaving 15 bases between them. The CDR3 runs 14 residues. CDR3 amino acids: CATSGEGGRNEQFF. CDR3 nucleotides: TGTGCCACCAGCGGTGAGGGCGGTAGAAATGAGCAGTTCTTC.

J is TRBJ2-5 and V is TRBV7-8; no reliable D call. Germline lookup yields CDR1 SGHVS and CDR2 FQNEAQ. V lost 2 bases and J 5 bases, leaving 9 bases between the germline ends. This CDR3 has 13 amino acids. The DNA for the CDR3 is TGTGCCAGCAGCTTAAAGTCTTTGGAGACCCAGTACTTC. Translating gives CASSLKSLETQYF.

DNA of the CDR3: TGCGCCAGCGCCTTGGGTAACAGGGGAAACTACGAGCAGTACTTC. The encoded protein is CASALGNRGNYEQYF. This chain uses TRBV4-1 with TRBJ2-7; 7 bases match TRBD1. Germline loops: CDR1 MGHRA, CDR2 YSYEKL. There are 15 residues in the CDR3. V dropped 8 bases and J dropped 3; count of bases not matched to a gene: 13.

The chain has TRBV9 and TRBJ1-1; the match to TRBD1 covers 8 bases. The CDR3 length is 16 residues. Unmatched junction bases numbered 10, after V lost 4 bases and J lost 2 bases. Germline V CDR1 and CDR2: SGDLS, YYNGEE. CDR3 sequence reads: CASSPRTGSSNTEAFF. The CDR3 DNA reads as TGTGCCAGCAGCCCCAGGACAGGGTCTTCCAACACTGAAGCTTTCTTT.

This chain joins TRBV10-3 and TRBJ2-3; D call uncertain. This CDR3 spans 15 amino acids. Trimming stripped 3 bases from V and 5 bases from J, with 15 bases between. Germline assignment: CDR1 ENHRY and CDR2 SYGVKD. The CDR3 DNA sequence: TGTGCCATCAGTGATTCAGTCGGGTCTGAAGATACGCAGTATTTT. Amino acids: CAISDSVGSEDTQYF.

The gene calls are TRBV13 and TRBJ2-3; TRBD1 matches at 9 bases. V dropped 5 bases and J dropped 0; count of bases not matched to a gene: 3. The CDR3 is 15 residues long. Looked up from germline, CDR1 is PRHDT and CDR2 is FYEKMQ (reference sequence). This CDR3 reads CASSATGGSTDTQYF. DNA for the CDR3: TGTGCCAGCAGCGCCACAGGGGGCAGCACAGATACGCAGTATTTT.

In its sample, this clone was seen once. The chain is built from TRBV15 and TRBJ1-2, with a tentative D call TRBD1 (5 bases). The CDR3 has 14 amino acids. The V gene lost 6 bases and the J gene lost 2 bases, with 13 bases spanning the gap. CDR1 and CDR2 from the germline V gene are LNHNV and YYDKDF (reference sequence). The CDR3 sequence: CATRLGGENYGYTF. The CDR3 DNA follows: TGTGCCACCAGACTCGGGGGGGAGAACTATGGCTACACCTTC. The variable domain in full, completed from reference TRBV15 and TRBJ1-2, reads DAMVIQNPRYQVTQFGKPVTLSCSQTLNHNVMYWYQQKSSQAPKLLFHYYDKDFNNEADTPDNFQSRRPNTSFCFLDIRSPGLGDTAMYLCATRLGGENYGYTFGSGTRLTVV.

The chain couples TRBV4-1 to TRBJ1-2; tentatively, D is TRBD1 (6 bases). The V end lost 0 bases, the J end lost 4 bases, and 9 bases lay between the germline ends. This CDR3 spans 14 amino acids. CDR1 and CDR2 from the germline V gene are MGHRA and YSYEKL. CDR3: CASSQDYRAYGYTF. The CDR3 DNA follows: TGCGCCAGCAGCCAAGATTACAGGGCCTATGGCTACACCTTC.

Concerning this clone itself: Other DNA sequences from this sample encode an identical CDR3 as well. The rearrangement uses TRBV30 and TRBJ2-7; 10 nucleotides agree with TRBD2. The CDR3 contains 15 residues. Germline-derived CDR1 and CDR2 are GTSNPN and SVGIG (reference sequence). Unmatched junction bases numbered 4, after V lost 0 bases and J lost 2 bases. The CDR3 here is CAWSVGLAGAYEQYF. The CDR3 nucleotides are TGTGCCTGGAGTGTAGGGCTAGCGGGAGCCTACGAGCAGTACTTC.

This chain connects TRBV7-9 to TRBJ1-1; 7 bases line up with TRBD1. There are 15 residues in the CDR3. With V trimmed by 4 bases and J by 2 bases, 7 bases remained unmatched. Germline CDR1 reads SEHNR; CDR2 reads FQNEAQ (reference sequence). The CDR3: CASSSTGSINTEAFF. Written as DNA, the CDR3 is TGTGCCAGCAGCTCGACAGGGTCTATAAACACTGAAGCTTTCTTT.

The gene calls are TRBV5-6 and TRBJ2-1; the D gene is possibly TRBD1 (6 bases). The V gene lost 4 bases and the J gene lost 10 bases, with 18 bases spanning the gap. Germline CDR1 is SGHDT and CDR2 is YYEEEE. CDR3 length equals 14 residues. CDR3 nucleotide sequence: TGTGCCAGCAGCCCGGACAGCCCTCTAATCGAGCAGTTCTTC. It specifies CASSPDSPLIEQFF.

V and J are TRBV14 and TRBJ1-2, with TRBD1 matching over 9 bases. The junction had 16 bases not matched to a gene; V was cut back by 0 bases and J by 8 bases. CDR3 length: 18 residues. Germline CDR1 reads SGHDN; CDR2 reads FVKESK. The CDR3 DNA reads TGTGCCAGCAGCCAAGAGTACGGTTGGACAGGGGAGGCGAAGGGCTACACCTTC. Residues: CASSQEYGWTGEAKGYTF.

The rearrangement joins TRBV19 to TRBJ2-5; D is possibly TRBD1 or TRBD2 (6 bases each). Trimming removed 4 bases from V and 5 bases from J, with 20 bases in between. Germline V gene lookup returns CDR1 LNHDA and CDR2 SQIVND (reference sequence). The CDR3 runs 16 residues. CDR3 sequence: CASSTTRRGALETQYF. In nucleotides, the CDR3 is TGTGCCAGTAGTACCACACGGAGGGGGGCCTTGGAGACCCAGTACTTC.